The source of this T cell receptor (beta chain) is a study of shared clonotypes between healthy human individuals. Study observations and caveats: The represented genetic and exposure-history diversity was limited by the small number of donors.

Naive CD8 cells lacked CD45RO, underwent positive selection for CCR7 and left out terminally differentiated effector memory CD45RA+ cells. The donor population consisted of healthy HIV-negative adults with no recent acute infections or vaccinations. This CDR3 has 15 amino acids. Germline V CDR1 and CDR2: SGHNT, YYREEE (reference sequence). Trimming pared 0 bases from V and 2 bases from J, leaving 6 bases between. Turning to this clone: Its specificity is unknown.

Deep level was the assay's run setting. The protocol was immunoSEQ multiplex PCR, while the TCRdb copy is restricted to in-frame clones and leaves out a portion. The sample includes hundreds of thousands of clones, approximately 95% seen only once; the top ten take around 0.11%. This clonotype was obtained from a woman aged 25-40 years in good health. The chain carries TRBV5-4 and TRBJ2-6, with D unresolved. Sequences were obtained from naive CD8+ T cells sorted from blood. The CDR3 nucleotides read TGTGCCAGCAGCTTGGATAGGGCTGGGGCCAACGTCCTGACTTTC. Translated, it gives CASSLDRAGANVLTF.